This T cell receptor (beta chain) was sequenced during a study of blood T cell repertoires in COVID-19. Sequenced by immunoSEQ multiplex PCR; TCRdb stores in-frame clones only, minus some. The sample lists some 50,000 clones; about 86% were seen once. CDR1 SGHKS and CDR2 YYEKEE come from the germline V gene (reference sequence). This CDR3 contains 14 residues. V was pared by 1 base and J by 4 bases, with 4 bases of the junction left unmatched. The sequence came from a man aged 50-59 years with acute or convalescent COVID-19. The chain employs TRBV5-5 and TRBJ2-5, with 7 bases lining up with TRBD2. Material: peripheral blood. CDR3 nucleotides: TGTGCCAGCAGCTTGTTGACTAGCCCAGAGACCCAGTACTTC. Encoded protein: CASSLLTSPETQYF. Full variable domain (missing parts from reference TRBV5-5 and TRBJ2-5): DAGVTQSPTHLIKTRGQQVTLRCSPISGHKSVSWYQQVLGQGPQFIFQYYEKEERGRGNFPDRFSARQFPNYSSELNVNALLLGDSALYLCASSLLTSPETQYFGPGTRLLVL.